A single sample is the source of the 13 T cell receptor beta chains below, sequenced in a study of cytomegalovirus exposure and HLA in healthy donors (dated 2017 in TCRdb). Receptor amplification or capture employed the immunoSEQ multiplex PCR assay. The multiplex PCR relied on a mix of 60 forward primers for TCR Vbeta segments and 13 reverse primers for TCR Jbeta segments. TCRdb carries this immuneACCESS record with in-frame sequences only. Its versions omit some clonotypes, under half of them owing to an unresolved V gene in the studies checked, with the rest unexplained. This sample comprises 120,000 or so clones, 17% of them detected only once. About 3% of the sample lies in the top ten. The sequencing sample was made of PBMCs. These receptors were taken from a female donor in good health and CMV-seropositive.

This clone appeared a few times. This chain connects TRBV2 to TRBJ2-7; tentatively, D is TRBD2 (7 bases). The V end was cut by 3 bases, the J end by 2 bases, with 14 bases between. Per the germline V gene, CDR1 is SNHLY and CDR2 is FYNNEI. CDR3 length: 15 amino acids. CDR3 sequence (DNA): TGTGCCAGCAGTGACGAGGCGGGGGCGACCTACGAGCAGTACTTC. Encoded protein: CASSDEAGATYEQYF.

The chain carries TRBV2 and TRBJ2-1, with 9 bases lining up with TRBD1. V dropped 5 bases and J dropped 5; count of bases not matched to a gene: 7. CDR1 is SNHLY, CDR2 FYNNEI, per germline. The CDR3 totals 15 residues. The CDR3 DNA is TGTGCCAGCAGTTCTTGGACAGGGGCACACAATGAGCAGTTCTTC. This sequence encodes CASSSWTGAHNEQFF.

The V call is TRBV9, the J call TRBJ2-1, with D maybe TRBD1 (5 bases). CDR3 length: 15 amino acids. Trimming cost V 6 bases and J 9 bases, with 22 bases left between them. Germline V lookup: CDR1 SGDLS, CDR2 YYNGEE. CDR3 in amino acids: CASNLYAGLESEQFF. CDR3 nucleotide sequence: TGTGCCAGCAACCTATACGCAGGGCTTGAGAGTGAGCAGTTCTTC.

V and J are TRBV7-9 and TRBJ1-3; D might be TRBD1 (6 bases). The CDR3 has 19 residues. V was clipped by 3 bases and J by 3 bases, with 24 bases between them. Germline values: CDR1 SEHNR, CDR2 FQNEAQ (reference sequence). The CDR3 loop is CASSFRHEGETGFGNTIYF. CDR3 DNA sequence: TGTGCCAGCAGCTTTCGACACGAGGGGGAGACGGGATTTGGAAACACCATATATTTT.

The rearrangement joins TRBV6-5 to TRBJ2-7; TRBD1 might be the D (5 bases). The CDR3 covers 13 residues. The V and J ends lost 6 bases and 3 bases respectively, with 12 bases between them. CDR1 is MNHEY and CDR2 is SVGAGI in the germline V gene. CDR3 protein: CASRSTVGYEQYF. The CDR3 nucleotides are TGTGCCAGCAGGTCGACAGTGGGCTACGAGCAGTACTTC.

This chain connects TRBV7-3 to TRBJ2-2; D remains ambiguous. CDR1 is SGHTA and CDR2 is FQGTGA in the germline V gene. Trimming removed 5 bases from V and 2 bases from J, with 12 bases in between. This CDR3 has 15 amino acids. CDR3 region: CASSDPTTNTGELFF. The CDR3 DNA follows: TGTGCCAGCAGCGATCCTACGACAAACACCGGGGAGCTGTTTTTT.

Only a few counts were recorded for this clone. The rearrangement uses TRBV10-3 and TRBJ2-3, with D unclear. CDR1 and CDR2 (germline): ENHRY, SYGVKD. The V end lost 3 bases, the J end lost 0 bases, and 4 bases lay between the germline ends. The CDR3 length is 13 residues. Here the CDR3 reads CAISEASTDTQYF. The CDR3 region has the DNA TGTGCCATCAGTGAAGCGAGCACAGATACGCAGTATTTT.

This clone occurred a few times. The chain employs TRBV2 and TRBJ1-6; 7 positions match TRBD1. V was clipped by 2 bases and J by 6 bases; unmatched bases: 10. The CDR3 runs to 17 residues. Germline V gene sequence: CDR1 SNHLY, CDR2 FYNNEI. For the CDR3, the DNA is TGTGCCAGCAGTGAATTTATAACCGGGACAGCTAATTCACCCCTCCACTTT. It translates to CASSEFITGTANSPLHF.

The rearrangement links TRBV10-2 to TRBJ2-3; 9 positions agree with TRBD1. This CDR3 region has 14 residues. Germline CDR1 is WSHSY and CDR2 is SAAADI. V trimming: 8 bases; J trimming: 5 bases; junction bases outside the gene matches: 8. This chain's CDR3 is CASGAGQGIDTQYF. In DNA, the CDR3 is TGCGCCAGCGGGGCGGGACAGGGAATAGATACGCAGTATTTT.

The rearrangement joins TRBV29-1 to TRBJ2-3; D perhaps matches TRBD2 (5 bases). V lost 3 bases and J lost 8, with 12 bases in between. Germline V gene data show CDR1 as SQVTM and CDR2 as ANQGSEA. CDR3 length: 12 amino acids. The CDR3 DNA reads TGCAGCGTTGATCGAGCCGGAGGTACGCAGTATTTT. Translated, it gives CSVDRAGGTQYF.

This clone was seen a few times. J is TRBJ1-1 and V is TRBV30; D ambiguous. CDR3 size: 10 residues. Between the trimmed V and J ends, which lost 1 base and 6 bases, there was a span of 3 bases. In germline, CDR1 is GTSNPN, CDR2 SVGIG (reference sequence). CDR3 coding DNA: TGTGCCTGGAGTGGCGCTGAAGCTTTCTTT. This translates into CAWSGAEAFF.

J is TRBJ1-2 and V is TRBV28; 7 positions match TRBD1. CDR1 is MDHEN, CDR2 SYDVKM, per germline. The CDR3 consists of 15 residues. J gave up 2 bases and V 4 bases, and 7 bases lay outside the gene matches. In DNA, the CDR3 is TGTGCCAGCAGTTCCACAGGGGAAGGGAACTATGGCTACACCTTC. It encodes CASSSTGEGNYGYTF.

V usage is TRBV6-1 and J usage is TRBJ1-2; D unresolved. V lost 2 bases to trimming and J lost 0 bases, with 10 bases between them. CDR1 and CDR2 from the germline V gene are MNHNS and SASEGT. The CDR3 has 15 amino acids. The CDR3 nucleotides are TGTGCCAGCAGTGAATCCACCGTAGCTAACTATGGCTACACCTTC. This gives the protein CASSESTVANYGYTF.